Below are 17 T cell receptor beta chains sequenced from a single sample in a study of shared clonotypes between healthy human individuals. The repertoire was sequenced with immunoSEQ multiplex PCR; TCRdb's copy has only in-frame clones and lacks some. Of roughly 1.5 million clones listed, about 98% were seen once; the top ten hold about 0.4%. Sample: naive CD4+ T cells sorted from blood. As to subset: CD45RA+ positively selected. These receptors all stem from a young man in good health.

The rearrangement uses TRBV9 and TRBJ2-1; possibly TRBD2 for D (5 bases). The CDR3 consists of 14 residues. Germline V gene data show CDR1 as SGDLS and CDR2 as YYNGEE. Trimming removed 4 bases from V and 9 bases from J, with 17 bases in between. Here the CDR3 DNA reads TGTGCCAGCAGCCCCTCACTAGGATTAGGTGAGCAGTTCTTC. Its protein is CASSPSLGLGEQFF.

V is TRBV10-3 and J is TRBJ2-7, with 14 bases identical to TRBD2. The CDR3 is 15 amino acids. Germline loops: CDR1 ENHRY, CDR2 SYGVKD. The junction had 3 bases not matched to a gene; V was cut back by 6 bases and J by 2 bases. CDR3 coding DNA: TGTGCCATCAGGGGGGGACTAGCGGGAGCCTACGAGCAGTACTTC. Its protein product is CAIRGGLAGAYEQYF.

This clone was detected only once. The gene calls are TRBV7-2 and TRBJ1-5; D not resolved. V lost 3 bases and J 6 bases, leaving 12 bases between the germline ends. Germline V lookup: CDR1 SGHTA, CDR2 FQGNSA. The CDR3 is made up of 14 amino acids. The CDR3 sequence is CASSFTRVGQPQHF. For the CDR3, the DNA is TGTGCCAGCAGCTTTACTCGAGTGGGTCAGCCCCAGCATTTT.

The CDR3 nucleotides are TGTGCCAGTAGTGGCCCGGGGACAGCAGAAGAGACCCAGTACTTC. Residues: CASSGPGTAEETQYF. The V call is TRBV19, the J call TRBJ2-5; 7 bases map to TRBD1. Trimming removed 5 bases from V and 3 bases from J; junction bases left unmatched: 9. Germline lookup yields CDR1 LNHDA and CDR2 SQIVND (reference sequence). The CDR3 loop spans 15 amino acids.

The chain employs TRBV28 and TRBJ1-2; perhaps TRBD1 as D (5 bases). The CDR3 spans 16 residues. With 7 bases removed from V and 4 bases from J, the gap between germline ends came to 22 bases. The germline gives CDR1 MDHEN, CDR2 SYDVKM. The CDR3 region is CASTPSSMDILYGYTF. In DNA form, the CDR3 reads TGTGCCAGCACCCCGTCCTCCATGGACATCCTCTATGGCTACACCTTC.

This clone came up once. The chain uses TRBV18 and TRBJ2-5; 8 nucleotides match TRBD1. V was pared by 3 bases and J by 4 bases, with 10 bases of the junction left unmatched. The germline V gene encodes CDR1 KGHSH and CDR2 LQKENI. The CDR3 length is 16 residues. CDR3 DNA: TGTGCCAGCTCACCGAGGGCGACAGGGGCCTTAGAGACCCAGTACTTC. It codes for CASSPRATGALETQYF.

The V and J genes are TRBV18 and TRBJ1-1, with a possible D match to TRBD1 (5 bases). The CDR3 runs to 16 residues. Trimming cost V 0 bases and J 1 base, with 12 bases left between them. The V gene's germline CDR1 is KGHSH and CDR2 LQKENI. The CDR3 DNA reads as TGTGCCAGCTCACCACCGTCCAGGGACGAGAACACTGAAGCTTTCTTT. It codes for CASSPPSRDENTEAFF.

V usage is TRBV6-4 and J usage is TRBJ1-1, with 7 bases aligning to TRBD1. Trimming removed 10 bases from V and 1 base from J; junction bases left unmatched: 6. The CDR3 covers 13 residues. Germline V gene data show CDR1 as MRHNA and CDR2 as SNTAGT. CDR3 sequence reads: CATRRTGNTEAFF. The CDR3, as DNA: TGTGCCACCCGACGGACAGGGAACACTGAAGCTTTCTTT.

For this clone: At the DNA level, this CDR3 is encoded by other sequences in the same sample as well. The chain combines TRBV9 with TRBJ1-2; weak D call: TRBD1 (5 bases). CDR3 size: 13 residues. CDR1 is SGDLS, CDR2 YYNGEE, per germline. The ends were cut back, 1 base at V and 2 bases at J, with 6 bases in the middle. CDR3 sequence reads: CASSVTGNYGYTF. For the CDR3, the DNA is TGTGCCAGCAGCGTAACAGGAAACTATGGCTACACCTTC. The whole variable domain, filled in from reference TRBV9 and TRBJ1-2, reads DSGVTQTPKHLITATGQRVTLRCSPRSGDLSVYWYQQSLDQGLQFLIQYYNGEERAKGNILERFSAQQFPDLHSELNLSSLELGDSALYFCASSVTGNYGYTFGSGTRLTVV.

The genes are TRBV30 and TRBJ2-7, with 7 positions matching TRBD2. CDR1 GTSNPN and CDR2 SVGIG come from the germline V gene (reference sequence). Germline trimming cut 6 bases from V and 0 bases from J; bases unmatched to any gene: 8. The CDR3 is 14 residues long. CDR3: CACSGTNGSYEQYF. The CDR3 nucleotides read TGTGCCTGCTCCGGGACTAATGGCTCCTACGAGCAGTACTTC.

In its sample, this clone was seen once. The chain employs TRBV4-1 and TRBJ2-1; D is uncertain. CDR3 length: 15 amino acids. Germline V gives CDR1 MGHRA, CDR2 YSYEKL. V was cut by 6 bases and J by 7 bases, with 19 bases left in between. The CDR3 coding sequence is TGCGCCAGCAGGCCCTTTAGGCAAGATAGGAATGAGCAGTTCTTC. This encodes CASRPFRQDRNEQFF.

The chain joins TRBV9 to TRBJ1-2; D call uncertain. V lost 0 bases, J lost 4 bases, and 10 bases lay in between. Germline lookup yields CDR1 SGDLS and CDR2 YYNGEE. This CDR3 is 14 amino acids long. The CDR3 region is CASSVGEGSYGYTF. The DNA of the CDR3 is TGTGCCAGCAGCGTAGGTGAGGGAAGCTATGGCTACACCTTC.

The chain employs TRBV7-6 and TRBJ1-5, with D unclear. The V gene lost 2 bases and the J gene lost 3 bases, with 5 bases spanning the gap. The CDR3 is 13 residues long. Germline-derived CDR1 and CDR2 are SGHVS and FNYEAQ. The CDR3 loop is CASSLTPNQPQHF. CDR3 coding DNA: TGTGCCAGCAGCTTAACCCCCAATCAGCCCCAGCATTTT.

This chain joins TRBV2 and TRBJ2-2; TRBD2 matches 7 bases. Trimming at V came to 7 bases and at J to 0 bases, leaving 8 bases not matched to a gene. The CDR3 covers 16 residues. Germline V gene data show CDR1 as SNHLY and CDR2 as FYNNEI. The CDR3 sequence is CASTREHKSNTGELFF. CDR3 sequence (DNA): TGTGCCAGCACGCGGGAGCACAAGTCGAACACCGGGGAGCTGTTTTTT. Based on the CDR3 plus reference TRBV2 and TRBJ2-2, the full variable domain is EPEVTQTPSHQVTQMGQEVILRCVPISNHLYFYWYRQILGQKVEFLVSFYNNEISEKSEIFDDQFSVERPDGSNFTLKIRSTKLEDSAMYFCASTREHKSNTGELFFGEGSRLTVL.

The chain has TRBV27 and TRBJ1-5; weak D call: TRBD1 (5 bases). This CDR3 is 14 amino acids long. V was cut by 2 bases and J by 6 bases, with 11 bases left in between. Germline CDR1 is MNHEY and CDR2 is SMNVEV (reference sequence). The CDR3 loop reads CASSLVRGRQPQHF. The CDR3 DNA reads TGTGCCAGCAGTTTAGTGAGGGGACGTCAGCCCCAGCATTTT.

Notes on this clone: This specimen includes other DNA sequences encoding the same CDR3. The chain uses TRBV4-2 and TRBJ1-1, with no clear D. The germline V and J ends were trimmed by 0 bases and 0 bases, with 2 bases remaining between them. This CDR3 contains 13 residues. Germline CDR1 reads LGHNA; CDR2 reads YNFKEQ. Written as DNA, the CDR3 is TGTGCCAGCAGCCAAGACCTGAACACTGAAGCTTTCTTT. Translating gives CASSQDLNTEAFF.

J is TRBJ2-7 and V is TRBV10-3; 10 bases are a match to TRBD2. The CDR3 extends over 16 amino acids. Germline V gene lookup returns CDR1 ENHRY and CDR2 SYGVKD. V was pared by 4 bases and J by 0 bases, with 6 bases of the junction left unmatched. The CDR3: CAISAIAGGVSYEQYF. The CDR3 DNA reads as TGTGCCATCAGTGCTATAGCGGGAGGTGTCTCCTACGAGCAGTACTTC.